The 3 T cell receptor beta chains in this list originate from one sample, sequenced in a study of blood T cell repertoires in COVID-19. TCRdb keeps only in-frame clones here, not all; method: immunoSEQ multiplex PCR. This sample has 80,000 to 100,000 clones, with roughly 87% found just once. The sample taken for sequencing was peripheral blood. These TCRs come from a woman between 50 and 59 years old with active or convalescent COVID-19.

The sample holds one count of this clone. The gene calls are TRBV30 and TRBJ1-2; perhaps TRBD1 as D (5 bases). Germline loops: CDR1 GTSNPN, CDR2 SVGIG (reference sequence). Trimming left V 0 bases short and J 4 bases short, with 15 bases between. The length of the CDR3 is 15 residues. CDR3 sequence (DNA): TGTGCCTGGAGTGTAATGGGAGGGGTAGGCTATGGCTACACCTTC. It yields the protein CAWSVMGGVGYGYTF.

There are a few counts of this clone. The J gene is TRBJ1-1, the V gene TRBV5-8, with a weak D call TRBD1 (6 bases). This CDR3 region has 13 residues. CDR1 and CDR2 (germline): SGHTS, YDEGEE. V lost 2 bases and J lost 8, with 13 bases in between. CDR3 loop: CASSLGGVLEAFF. CDR3 in DNA: TGTGCCAGCAGCTTAGGGGGGGTCCTCGAAGCTTTCTTT.

The chain carries TRBV9 and TRBJ2-5; D remains unclear. Trimming pared 0 bases from V and 0 bases from J, leaving 9 bases between. CDR1 SGDLS and CDR2 YYNGEE come from the germline V gene. The CDR3 runs to 15 residues. CDR3 nucleotide sequence: TGTGCCAGCAGCGTAGGGGCAACGAACCAAGAGACCCAGTACTTC. Translated, it gives CASSVGATNQETQYF.